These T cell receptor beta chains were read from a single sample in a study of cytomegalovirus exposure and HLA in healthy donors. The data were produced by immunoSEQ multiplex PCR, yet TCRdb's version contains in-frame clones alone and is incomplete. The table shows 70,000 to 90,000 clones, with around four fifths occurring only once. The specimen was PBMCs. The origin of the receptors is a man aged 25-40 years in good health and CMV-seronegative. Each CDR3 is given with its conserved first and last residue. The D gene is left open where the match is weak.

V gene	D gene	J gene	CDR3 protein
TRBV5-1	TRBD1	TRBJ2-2	CASSAGQGATGELFF
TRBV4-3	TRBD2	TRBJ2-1	CASSQGVASGVPEQFF
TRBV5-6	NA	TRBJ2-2	CASSLGQGFYTGELFF
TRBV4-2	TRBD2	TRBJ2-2	CASSRVVGGAVGELFF
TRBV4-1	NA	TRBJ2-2	CASSQSGLWGELFF
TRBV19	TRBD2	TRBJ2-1	CASSRTSGSYNEQFF
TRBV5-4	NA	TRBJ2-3	CASGTVDTQYF
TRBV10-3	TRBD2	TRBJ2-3	CAISKSGGVTDTQYF
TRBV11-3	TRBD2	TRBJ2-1	CASSHYPGLVYNEQFF
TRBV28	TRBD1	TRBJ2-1	CASSIITGGRQFF
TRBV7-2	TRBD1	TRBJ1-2	CASSARDRDYGYTF
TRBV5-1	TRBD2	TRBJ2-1	CASSLAFGSGRVNEQFF
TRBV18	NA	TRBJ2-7	CASSSGWVDEQYF
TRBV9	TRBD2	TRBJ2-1	CASSSSGTRGANEQFF
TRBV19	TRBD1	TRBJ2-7	CASSMAGTASSYEQYF
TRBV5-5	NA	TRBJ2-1	CASSYSGEQFF
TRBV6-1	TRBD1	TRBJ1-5	CASSEGAGGWSQPQHF
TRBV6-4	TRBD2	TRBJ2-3	CASSDGGGGDTQYF
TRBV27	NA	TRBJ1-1	CASSWGGNTEAFF
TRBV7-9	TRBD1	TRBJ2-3	CASSPPGQGAVKYTQYF
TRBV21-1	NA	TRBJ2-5	CASSKILLYGGRALKNETQYF
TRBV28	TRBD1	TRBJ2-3	CASITSGGLADTQYF
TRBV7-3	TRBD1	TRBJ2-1	CASSWGGTGVYNEQFF
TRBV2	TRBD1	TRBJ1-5	CASIQDRGSQPQHF
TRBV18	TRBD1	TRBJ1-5	CASSLNPRTGLQPQHF
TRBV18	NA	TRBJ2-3	CASSPVASGTDTQYF
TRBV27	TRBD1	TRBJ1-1	CASSLSGQKNTEAFF
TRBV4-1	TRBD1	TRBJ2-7	CASSQVRDSYEQYF
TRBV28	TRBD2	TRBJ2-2	CASSTPSSAGVSFSGELFF
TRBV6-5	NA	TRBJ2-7	CASSYSGQDPYEQYF
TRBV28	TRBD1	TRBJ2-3	CASSPLGQGVADTQYF
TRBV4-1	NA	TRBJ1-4	CASRRVGANEKLFF
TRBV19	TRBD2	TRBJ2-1	CASSPPGTSGRGSYNEQFF
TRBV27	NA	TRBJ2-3	CASSLAVPTDTQYF
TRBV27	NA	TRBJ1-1	CASSLNGGESTEAFF
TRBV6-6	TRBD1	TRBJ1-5	CASSLTGEQPQHF
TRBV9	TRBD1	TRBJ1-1	CASSPRTGEGTEAFF
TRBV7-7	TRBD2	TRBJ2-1	CASSQGLAATKQFF
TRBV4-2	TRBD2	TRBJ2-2	CASSQGTAGDIGELFF
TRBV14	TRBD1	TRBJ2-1	CASSQRQGSNEQFF
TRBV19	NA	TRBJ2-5	CASSQPGSKWKTQYF
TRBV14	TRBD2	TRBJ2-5	CASSRLAGAQETQYF
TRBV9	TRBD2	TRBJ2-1	CASSVGGLAHDNEQFF
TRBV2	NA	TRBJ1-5	CASSEPYLGHAGQPQHF
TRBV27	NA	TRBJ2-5	CASTPALEETQYF
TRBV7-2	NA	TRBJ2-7	CASSLSTQVHEQYF
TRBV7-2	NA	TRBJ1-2	CASSLDISNYGYTF
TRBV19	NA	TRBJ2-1	CASSIDGTPGFF
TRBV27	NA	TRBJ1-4	CASSLSGGQPVEKLFF
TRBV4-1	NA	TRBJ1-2	CASSHGGRGRFYGYTF
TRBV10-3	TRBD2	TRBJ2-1	CATQISGGESEQFF
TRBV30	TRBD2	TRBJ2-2	CAWSTPGTSSGELFF
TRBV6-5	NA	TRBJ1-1	CASSSSTDSLRAFF
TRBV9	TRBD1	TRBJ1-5	CASSAGQGQNQPQHF
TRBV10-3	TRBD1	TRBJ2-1	CAISLGQGNNEQFF
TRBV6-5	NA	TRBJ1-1	CASSSARGSEAFF
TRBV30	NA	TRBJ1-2	CAWSAYSTGFYGYTF
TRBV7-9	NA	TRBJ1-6	CASSLGGGNSYNSPLHF
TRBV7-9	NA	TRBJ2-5	CASSLFGQKETQYF